The sequence of this T cell receptor (beta chain) was determined in a study of regulatory T cells in long-lasting Graves disease. This sample's time point: persistent/refractory GD, antithyroid drugs over 5 years with positive TRAb. Extracted RNA from PBMCs served as the source of the TCR library. Graves' disease diagnosis used American Thyroid Association guidelines. The CDR3 has 18 amino acids. V was pared by 0 bases and J by 14 bases, with 26 bases between. Germline V lookup: CDR1 MGHRA, CDR2 YSYEKL. Regarding the study as a whole: Persistent patients had more shared public clonotypes (around 2,700) than new patients (about 920).

This clonotype was counted between two and nine times. The target antigen is unknown. Researchers made TCR beta libraries by using iRepertoire HTBI primers and running Arm-PCR on CDR3 regions. In TCRdb, the multiplex PCR reads were re-called with MiXCR into one record per CDR3 protein. The table lists a few hundred thousand distinct CDR3 sequences, approximately 21% of them singletons, with approximately 6.4% in the top ten. The chain uses TRBV4-1 and TRBJ1-6; possibly TRBD1 for D (6 bases). Material: peripheral blood mononuclear cells (PBMCs), obtained when the disease was refractory, from a patient treated with antithyroid drugs. The receptor was derived from a female donor with Graves disease. The CDR3 loop reads CASSQDFPRDTEILALHF. DNA for the CDR3: TGCGCCAGCAGCCAAGATTTCCCCCGGGACACCGAAATTCTGGCCCTCCACTTT.